Below, 24 T cell receptor beta chains from the same sample are listed, as sequenced in a study of shared clonotypes between healthy human individuals. Only in-frame clones appear in the TCRdb table, and some are missing; sequencing was by immunoSEQ multiplex PCR. Here the sample spans about 2.4 million clones, roughly 92% being singletons. Sequences were obtained from naive CD4+ T cells sorted from blood. Specified subset: CD45RA+ positively selected. These receptors were obtained from a man between 18 and 29 years old in good health.

This clone was observed a handful of times. The CDR3 is CASRDNRVANTEAFF. For the CDR3, the DNA is TGTGCCAGCAGGGATAACAGGGTGGCGAACACTGAAGCTTTCTTT. V gene TRBV27 combines with J gene TRBJ1-1; a possible D gene is TRBD1 (6 bases). From germline, CDR1 is MNHEY and CDR2 SMNVEV (reference sequence). The V and J ends lost 6 bases and 1 base respectively, with 15 bases between them. The CDR3 sequence is 15 residues long.

The chain couples TRBV5-4 to TRBJ2-3; D possibly corresponds to TRBD1 (5 bases). Germline V lookup: CDR1 SGHNT, CDR2 YYREEE (reference sequence). V lost 4 bases and J lost 3, with 12 bases in between. This CDR3 contains 14 residues. CDR3 bases: TGTGCCAGCAGCCCCCAGGGTAATACAGATACGCAGTATTTT. Protein: CASSPQGNTDTQYF.

The table lists this clone with a few counts. The sample has other DNA sequences that encode this CDR3 too. The V and J genes are TRBV6-6 and TRBJ1-5; TRBD1 aligns across 7 bases. Germline lookup yields CDR1 MNHNY and CDR2 SVGAGI (reference sequence). CDR3 length equals 14 residues. V lost 7 bases and J lost 4; bases outside the gene matches: 7. The CDR3, as DNA: TGTGCCAGCACCCTGGGACAGCGAAATCAGCCCCAGCATTTT. It translates to CASTLGQRNQPQHF.

V is TRBV30 and J is TRBJ1-1; D is undetermined. The CDR3 totals 9 residues. Trimming took 1 base from V and 12 from J, leaving 6 bases between them. Germline V gene sequence: CDR1 GTSNPN, CDR2 SVGIG (reference sequence). In DNA, the CDR3 is TGTGCCTGGAGTGAGTTACCTTTCTTT. Amino acid sequence: CAWSELPFF.

The CDR3 here is CASSTLTWTGWDMNTEAFF. As DNA, the CDR3 is TGTGCCAGCAGCACTCTCACCTGGACAGGGTGGGACATGAACACTGAAGCTTTCTTT. The V and J genes are TRBV27 and TRBJ1-1; TRBD1 agrees at 8 bases. Germline lookup yields CDR1 MNHEY and CDR2 SMNVEV (reference sequence). This CDR3 comprises 19 residues. Trimming at V came to 6 bases and at J to 0 bases, leaving 18 bases not matched to a gene.

Comments on this clone: Within the sample, other DNA sequences also encode this same CDR3. This chain joins TRBV6-5 and TRBJ1-1; D perhaps matches TRBD1 (6 bases). The CDR3 is 14 amino acids. The germline gives CDR1 MNHEY, CDR2 SVGAGI. V shed 0 bases and J shed 5 bases, with 10 bases lying between them. The CDR3 DNA reads TGTGCCAGCAGTTACTCAGGGGGTGGTACTGAAGCTTTCTTT. As protein: CASSYSGGGTEAFF.

This chain links TRBV5-1 with TRBJ2-5; the D gene is possibly TRBD2 (5 bases). The CDR3 has 16 residues. Germline V gives CDR1 SGHRS, CDR2 YFSETQ. With 4 bases removed from V and 2 bases from J, the gap between germline ends came to 18 bases. The CDR3 nucleotides read TGCGCCAGCAGCCCCGCCCAACTAGACTTACAAGAGACCCAGTACTTC. Its protein is CASSPAQLDLQETQYF.

About this clone itself: The sample contains more than one DNA sequence encoding this CDR3. J is TRBJ2-3 and V is TRBV7-9, with 9 bases that match TRBD1. Germline V gives CDR1 SEHNR, CDR2 FQNEAQ (reference sequence). V lost 2 bases and J lost 3; bases outside the gene matches: 3. The CDR3 is 15 residues long. The CDR3 nucleotides read TGTGCCAGCAGCTTATCGACAGGGGGGACAGATACGCAGTATTTT. Encoded protein: CASSLSTGGTDTQYF.

Comment on this clone: Additional DNA sequences in this sample encode the identical CDR3. The V gene is TRBV13, the J gene TRBJ2-7; D is unresolved. The CDR3 totals 11 residues. The V and J ends lost 5 bases and 3 bases respectively, with 5 bases between them. CDR1 PRHDT and CDR2 FYEKMQ come from the germline V gene (reference sequence). The chain's CDR3 is CASSEGYEQYF. In DNA, the CDR3 is TGTGCCAGCAGCGAAGGCTACGAGCAGTACTTC.

The V and J genes are TRBV11-2 and TRBJ1-2, with 7 bases identical to TRBD1. The junction had 7 bases not matched to a gene; V was cut back by 5 bases and J by 4 bases. CDR1 is SGHAT, CDR2 FQNNGV, per germline. The CDR3 loop spans 14 amino acids. CDR3 residues: CASSPRGGSYGYTF. The CDR3 DNA is TGTGCCAGCAGCCCTCGAGGGGGCTCCTATGGCTACACCTTC.

The chain combines TRBV6-1 with TRBJ2-7; 7 bases line up with TRBD1. The germline V gene encodes CDR1 MNHNS and CDR2 SASEGT. The CDR3 covers 14 residues. The V gene end was trimmed by 4 bases and the J gene end by 2 bases; junction bases not matched to a gene: 5. CDR3 nucleotides: TGTGCCAGCAGTGCAAGTCAGGGGGCCTACGAGCAGTACTTC. Protein product: CASSASQGAYEQYF.

The CDR3 nucleotides read TGTGCCAGCAGCCAAGGGAGGACAGGGCTTTACGAAAAACTGTTTTTT. Protein: CASSQGRTGLYEKLFF. The J gene is TRBJ1-4, the V gene TRBV14, with 8 positions matching TRBD1. The CDR3 consists of 16 residues. In germline, CDR1 is SGHDN, CDR2 FVKESK. The trim removed 1 base at V and 8 bases at J, leaving 9 bases unmatched.

The count of this clone is one. The CDR3 bases are TGTGCCAGCAGTGAACGGAGCGGGGGGGCTATAAAGACCCAGTACTTC. Its protein is CASSERSGGAIKTQYF. The rearrangement joins TRBV2 to TRBJ2-5, with 10 bases identical to TRBD2. In germline, CDR1 is SNHLY, CDR2 FYNNEI. The CDR3 is made up of 16 amino acids. The V gene end was trimmed by 2 bases and the J gene end by 6 bases; junction bases not matched to a gene: 9.

The V call is TRBV28, the J call TRBJ2-7, with D perhaps matching TRBD2 (6 bases). V lost 2 bases and J lost 4, with 24 bases in between. CDR3 length: 18 amino acids. The germline V gene encodes CDR1 MDHEN and CDR2 SYDVKM. The CDR3 DNA reads TGTGCCAGCAGTTTAGACCGCTGGGGGACTCACCCCACATACGAGCAGTACTTC. This codes for CASSLDRWGTHPTYEQYF.

This clone is a singleton in its sample. The DNA for the CDR3 is TGTGCCAGCAGCTTAGATCCGGGACAAACCTACGAGCAGTACTTC. Protein product: CASSLDPGQTYEQYF. The rearrangement uses TRBV11-2 and TRBJ2-7; tentatively, D is TRBD1 (6 bases). Trimming removed 0 bases at V and 2 bases at J, with 11 bases between. Germline CDR1 reads SGHAT; CDR2 reads FQNNGV. The CDR3 is made up of 15 amino acids.

This rearrangement joins TRBV6-1 to TRBJ2-7; 8 bases are shared with TRBD1. Unmatched junction bases numbered 6, after V lost 1 base and J lost 1 base. This CDR3 has 16 amino acids. Germline V gene data show CDR1 as MNHNS and CDR2 as SASEGT. The DNA for the CDR3 is TGTGCCAGCAGTGAAGTTGGGACAGGCCTATCCTACGAGCAGTACTTC. It specifies CASSEVGTGLSYEQYF.

The V call is TRBV2, the J call TRBJ2-1, with 10 positions matching TRBD1. V was pared by 4 bases and J by 7 bases, with 7 bases of the junction left unmatched. This CDR3 has 15 residues. Germline CDR1 and CDR2: SNHLY and FYNNEI. The CDR3: CASSVETGGSNEQFF. The CDR3 DNA follows: TGTGCCAGCAGTGTTGAGACAGGGGGCTCAAATGAGCAGTTCTTC.

This clone was seen a single time. CDR3 bases: TGTGCCATCAGTGAGTCGCCAGGGGCGGGAAATCAGCCCCAGCATTTT. It specifies CAISESPGAGNQPQHF. The chain carries TRBV10-3 and TRBJ1-5; D possibly corresponds to TRBD1 (6 bases). Deletions cut 0 bases from V and 4 bases from J, with 13 bases between. The CDR3 loop spans 16 amino acids. The germline CDR1 and CDR2 sequences are ENHRY and SYGVKD.

This clone appeared a few times. In the same sample, other DNA sequences code for this CDR3. The genes are TRBV18 and TRBJ2-7; 10 bases are a match to TRBD1. V lost 3 bases to trimming and J lost 3 bases; unmatched junction nucleotides: 2. The CDR3 has 14 amino acids. Looked up from germline, CDR1 is KGHSH and CDR2 is LQKENI. DNA for the CDR3: TGTGCCAGCTCACCCGGGACAGGGGACTACGAGCAGTACTTC. Protein: CASSPGTGDYEQYF.

The chain is built from TRBV6-5 and TRBJ1-6, with D possibly matching TRBD1 (5 bases). The CDR3 sequence is 13 residues long. Trimming shortened V by 8 bases and J by 9 bases, and 14 bases separated the two germline ends. In germline, CDR1 is MNHEY, CDR2 SVGAGI. The CDR3 DNA is TGTGCCAGCCGCAGGGTAAGCGGTTCACCCCTCCACTTT. Translated, it gives CASRRVSGSPLHF.

This rearrangement joins TRBV7-2 to TRBJ2-7; D may be TRBD1 or TRBD2 (6 bases each). The CDR3 spans 15 residues. Per the germline V gene, CDR1 is SGHTA and CDR2 is FQGNSA. V was shortened by 4 bases and J by 6 bases, with 19 bases between the two germline ends. The CDR3 protein is CASSYYQGRPGEQYF. CDR3 nucleotides: TGTGCCAGCAGCTACTATCAGGGGAGGCCTGGCGAGCAGTACTTC.

In this sample, this clone turned up once. This chain links TRBV7-9 with TRBJ2-1; 9 bases line up with TRBD2. The germline V gene encodes CDR1 SEHNR and CDR2 FQNEAQ (reference sequence). V lost 5 bases, J lost 7 bases, and 3 bases stayed unmatched. The CDR3 consists of 13 residues. The CDR3 is CASSRLAANEQFF. The CDR3 DNA sequence: TGTGCCAGCAGCCGACTAGCGGCGAATGAGCAGTTCTTC.

Concerning this clone: Other DNA sequences in this specimen translate into the identical CDR3. The J gene is TRBJ1-2, the V gene TRBV20-1, with D perhaps TRBD1 (5 bases). V dropped 3 bases and J dropped 6 bases, with 5 bases sitting between them. Germline CDR1 is DFQATT and CDR2 is SNEGSKA (reference sequence). The CDR3 sequence is 10 residues long. The CDR3 loop reads CSARDNGYTF. CDR3 sequence (DNA): TGCAGTGCTAGGGACAATGGCTACACCTTC.

This chain links TRBV10-3 with TRBJ1-2; weak D call: TRBD1 (6 bases). Trimming cost V 4 bases and J 5 bases, with 8 bases left between them. Germline lookup yields CDR1 ENHRY and CDR2 SYGVKD. CDR3 length: 12 residues. The CDR3 DNA follows: TGTGCCATCAGTGGAGGGGGATATGGCTACACCTTC. Translation: CAISGGGYGYTF.